These 14 T cell receptor beta chains came from one sample sequenced in a study of blood T cell repertoires in COVID-19. Data came from immunoSEQ multiplex PCR; TCRdb stores just in-frame clones and leaves some out. The sample has over 150,000 clones, less than 80% seen once. The source material was peripheral blood. The receptors were gathered from a woman aged 50 to 65 with acute or convalescent COVID-19.

The chain has TRBV27 and TRBJ1-1; D is ambiguous. With 11 bases removed from V and 1 base from J, the gap between germline ends came to 8 bases. Germline loops: CDR1 MNHEY, CDR2 SMNVEV (reference sequence). The CDR3 sequence is 11 residues long. CDR3 coding DNA: TGTGCCGTAGCTACGAACACTGAAGCTTTCTTT. Its translation is CAVATNTEAFF.

This chain joins TRBV7-2 and TRBJ2-1; TRBD2 is a possible D gene (6 bases). Germline-derived CDR1 and CDR2 are SGHTA and FQGNSA. The ends were cut back, 6 bases at V and 2 bases at J, with 14 bases in the middle. The CDR3 has 15 amino acids. Written as DNA, the CDR3 is TGTGCCAGCAGTCTTACTCCGGGGGCCTACAATGAGCAGTTCTTC. This codes for CASSLTPGAYNEQFF.

This clone was recorded once. The V and J genes are TRBV3-1 (or the pseudogene TRBV3-2) and TRBJ2-1, with TRBD1 identical over 7 bases. Trimming at V came to 4 bases and at J to 4 bases, leaving 4 bases not matched to a gene. CDR3 length equals 14 residues. Germline lookup yields CDR1 LGHDT and CDR2 YNNKEL (reference sequence). CDR3 sequence: CASSLGQLYNEQFF. The CDR3 DNA reads TGTGCCAGCAGCCTGGGACAGCTTTACAATGAGCAGTTCTTC.

This clone showed up just a few times. This chain uses TRBV24-1 with TRBJ1-5; D possibly corresponds to TRBD1 (6 bases). The V gene lost 5 bases and the J gene lost 1 base, with 14 bases spanning the gap. CDR3 length: 16 amino acids. Germline CDR1 and CDR2: KGHDR and SFDVKD. CDR3 in amino acids: CATSASTGSSNQPQHF. CDR3 bases: TGTGCCACCAGTGCCTCTACAGGGTCGAGCAATCAGCCCCAGCATTTT.

The chain recombines TRBV9 with TRBJ1-3; TRBD1 might be the D (6 bases). The CDR3 spans 15 residues. The V gene lost 4 bases and the J gene lost 5 bases, with 16 bases spanning the gap. In germline, CDR1 is SGDLS, CDR2 YYNGEE. The CDR3 DNA follows: TGTGCCAGCAGCAACATACAGGGTGGGAGAAACACCATATATTTT. It yields the protein CASSNIQGGRNTIYF.

V usage is TRBV29-1 and J usage is TRBJ1-3; D is undetermined. V was cut by 7 bases and J by 0 bases, with 13 bases left in between. The CDR3 has 14 residues. Per the germline V gene, CDR1 is SQVTM and CDR2 is ANQGSEA. The CDR3: CSAVGGYSGNTIYF. Here the CDR3 DNA reads TGCAGCGCTGTAGGCGGCTACTCTGGAAACACCATATATTTT.

This clone was seen only a few times. V gene TRBV6-5 combines with J gene TRBJ2-2; D perhaps matches TRBD1 (5 bases). This CDR3 comprises 14 residues. V was pared by 7 bases and J by 1 base, with 10 bases between. Germline CDR1 reads MNHEY; CDR2 reads SVGAGI. The CDR3, as DNA: TGTGCCAGCACCCGACAGTGGAACACCGGGGAGCTGTTTTTT. This encodes CASTRQWNTGELFF.

The chain is built from TRBV30 and TRBJ2-2, with 8 bases aligning to TRBD1. The CDR3 is 15 amino acids. Trimming took 3 bases from V and 5 from J; bases not matched to a gene: 8. CDR1 and CDR2 from the germline V gene are GTSNPN and SVGIG (reference sequence). The CDR3, as DNA: TGTGCCTGGAGCCACAGGACAGGGATAACCGGGGAGCTGTTTTTT. It codes for CAWSHRTGITGELFF.

CDR3 in DNA: TGTGCCAGCAGCTTAGGAGTCTGGTCGTCAGATACGCAGTATTTT. It specifies CASSLGVWSSDTQYF. The gene calls are TRBV11-2 and TRBJ2-3; the D is unclear. The CDR3 extends over 15 amino acids. From germline, CDR1 is SGHAT and CDR2 FQNNGV. Trimming removed 1 base from V and 4 bases from J, with 12 bases in between.

As regards this clone: The sample holds other DNA sequences that translate to the same CDR3. The chain is built from TRBV5-1 and TRBJ2-7; D ambiguous. The CDR3 length is 12 residues. The ends were cut back, 4 bases at V and 0 bases at J, with 5 bases in the middle. Germline CDR1 and CDR2: SGHRS and YFSETQ. The CDR3 nucleotides are TGCGCCAGCAGCCCAGGCTCCTACGAGCAGTACTTC. It codes for CASSPGSYEQYF.

This clone was observed a few times. J is TRBJ1-2 and V is TRBV5-4; TRBD1 matches at 9 bases. The CDR3 is 15 residues long. Looked up from germline, CDR1 is SGHNT and CDR2 is YYREEE (reference sequence). V shed 3 bases and J 2 bases; nucleotides not matched to a gene: 5. The CDR3 here is CASSSRQGGNYGYTF. The CDR3 DNA reads as TGTGCCAGCAGCTCTCGACAGGGGGGGAACTATGGCTACACCTTC.

The V call is TRBV30, the J call TRBJ2-7, with 7 bases lining up with TRBD1. Germline CDR1 GTSNPN, CDR2 SVGIG (reference sequence). Germline trimming cut 3 bases from V and 6 bases from J; bases unmatched to any gene: 8. The CDR3 consists of 13 residues. Written as DNA, the CDR3 is TGTGCCTGGAGCCCTGAGACAGGGTCCGAGCAGTACTTC. It specifies CAWSPETGSEQYF.

The V and J genes are TRBV10-3 and TRBJ2-7; possible D gene TRBD1, 5 bases. The CDR3 loop spans 14 amino acids. From germline, CDR1 is ENHRY and CDR2 SYGVKD. Trimming removed 4 bases from V and 0 bases from J, with 10 bases in between. DNA of the CDR3: TGTGCCATCAGTGTGGACAATTTCTCCTACGAGCAGTACTTC. As protein: CAISVDNFSYEQYF.

The chain uses TRBV18 and TRBJ1-6, with 7 bases aligning to TRBD1. This CDR3 is built from 15 residues. CDR1 KGHSH and CDR2 LQKENI come from the germline V gene. With V trimmed by 3 bases and J by 8 bases, 7 bases remained unmatched. The CDR3 spells CASSPTGSDDSPLHF. CDR3 nucleotides: TGTGCCAGCTCACCGACAGGGTCGGATGATTCACCCCTCCACTTT. The full variable domain, with the rest looked up from reference TRBV18 and TRBJ1-6, is NAGVMQNPRHLVRRRGQEARLRCSPMKGHSHVYWYRQLPEEGLKFMVYLQKENIIDESGMPKERFSAEFPKEGPSILRIQQVVRGDSAAYFCASSPTGSDDSPLHFGNGTRLTVT.